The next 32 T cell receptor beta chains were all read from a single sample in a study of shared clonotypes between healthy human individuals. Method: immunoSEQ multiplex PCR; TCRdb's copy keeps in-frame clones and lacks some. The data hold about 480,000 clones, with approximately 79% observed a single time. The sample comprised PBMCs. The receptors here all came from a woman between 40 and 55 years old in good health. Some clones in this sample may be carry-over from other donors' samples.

This CDR3 is CASSGTGDYEAFF. The CDR3 DNA reads as TGTGCCAGCAGTGGGACAGGGGACTATGAAGCTTTCTTT. The J gene is TRBJ1-1, the V gene TRBV2, with 9 bases that match TRBD1. With V trimmed by 4 bases and J by 7 bases, 4 bases remained unmatched. The CDR3 spans 13 residues. Germline CDR1 SNHLY, CDR2 FYNNEI.

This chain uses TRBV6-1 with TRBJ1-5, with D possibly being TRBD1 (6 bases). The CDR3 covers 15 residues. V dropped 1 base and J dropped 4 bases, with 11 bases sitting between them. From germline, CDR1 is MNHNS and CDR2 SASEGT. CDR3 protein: CASSEGWGRNQPQHF. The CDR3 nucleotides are TGTGCCAGCAGTGAAGGGTGGGGGCGGAATCAGCCCCAGCATTTT.

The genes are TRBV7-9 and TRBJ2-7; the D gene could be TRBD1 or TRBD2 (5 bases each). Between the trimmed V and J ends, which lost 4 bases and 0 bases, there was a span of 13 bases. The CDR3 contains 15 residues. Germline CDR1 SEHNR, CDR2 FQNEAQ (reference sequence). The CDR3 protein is CASSSWDGDSYEQYF. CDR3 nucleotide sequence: TGTGCCAGCAGCTCCTGGGACGGCGACTCCTACGAGCAGTACTTC. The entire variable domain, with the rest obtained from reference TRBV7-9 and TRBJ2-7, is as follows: DTGVSQNPRHKITKRGQNVTFRCDPISEHNRLYWYRQTLGQGPEFLTYFQNEAQLEKSRLLSDRFSAERPKGSFSTLEIQRTEQGDSAMYLCASSSWDGDSYEQYFGPGTRLTVT.

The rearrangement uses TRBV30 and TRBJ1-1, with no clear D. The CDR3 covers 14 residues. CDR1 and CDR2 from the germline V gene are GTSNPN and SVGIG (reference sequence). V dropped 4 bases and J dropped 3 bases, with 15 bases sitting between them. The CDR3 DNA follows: TGTGCCTGGAATACCCAGGCCGGGGACACTGAAGCTTTCTTT. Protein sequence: CAWNTQAGDTEAFF.

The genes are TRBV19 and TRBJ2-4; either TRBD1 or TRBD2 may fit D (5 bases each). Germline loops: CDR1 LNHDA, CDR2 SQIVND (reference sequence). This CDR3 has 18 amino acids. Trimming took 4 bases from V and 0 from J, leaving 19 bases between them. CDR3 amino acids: CASSTLLKRGLAKNIQYF. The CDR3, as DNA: TGTGCCAGTAGTACCCTACTCAAGAGGGGCCTAGCCAAAAACATTCAGTACTTC.

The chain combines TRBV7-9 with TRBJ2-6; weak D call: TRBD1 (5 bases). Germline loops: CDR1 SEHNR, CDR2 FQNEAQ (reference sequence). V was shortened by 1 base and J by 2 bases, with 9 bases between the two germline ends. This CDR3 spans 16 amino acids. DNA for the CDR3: TGTGCCAGCAGCTTAGGGGGCCCACCTGGGGCCAACGTCCTGACTTTC. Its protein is CASSLGGPPGANVLTF.

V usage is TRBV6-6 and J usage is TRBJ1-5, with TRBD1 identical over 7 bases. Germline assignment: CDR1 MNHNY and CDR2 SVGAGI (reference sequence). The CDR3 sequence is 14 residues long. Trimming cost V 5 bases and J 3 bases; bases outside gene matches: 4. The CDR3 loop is CASSGGTANQPQHF. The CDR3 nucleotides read TGTGCCAGCAGTGGCGGGACAGCCAATCAGCCCCAGCATTTT.

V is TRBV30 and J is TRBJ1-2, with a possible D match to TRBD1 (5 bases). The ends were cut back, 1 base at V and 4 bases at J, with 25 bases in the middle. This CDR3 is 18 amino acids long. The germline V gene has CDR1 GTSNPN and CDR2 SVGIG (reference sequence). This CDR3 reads CAWSGTYSGPEPSYGYTF. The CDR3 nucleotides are TGTGCCTGGAGTGGGACTTATTCGGGACCGGAACCTTCCTATGGCTACACCTTC.

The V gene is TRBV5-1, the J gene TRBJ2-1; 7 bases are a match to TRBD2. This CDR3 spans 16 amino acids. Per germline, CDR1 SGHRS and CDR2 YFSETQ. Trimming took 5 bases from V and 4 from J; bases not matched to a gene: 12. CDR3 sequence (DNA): TGCGCCAGCAGTATTCTAGCGGCTGGATCGTACAATGAGCAGTTCTTC. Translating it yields CASSILAAGSYNEQFF.

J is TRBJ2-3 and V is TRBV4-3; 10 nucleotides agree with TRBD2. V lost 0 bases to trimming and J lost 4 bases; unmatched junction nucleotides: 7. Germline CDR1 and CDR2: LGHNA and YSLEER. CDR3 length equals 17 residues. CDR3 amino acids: CASSQESGRASPDTQYF. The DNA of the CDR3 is TGCGCCAGCAGCCAAGAAAGCGGGAGGGCCTCCCCAGATACGCAGTATTTT.

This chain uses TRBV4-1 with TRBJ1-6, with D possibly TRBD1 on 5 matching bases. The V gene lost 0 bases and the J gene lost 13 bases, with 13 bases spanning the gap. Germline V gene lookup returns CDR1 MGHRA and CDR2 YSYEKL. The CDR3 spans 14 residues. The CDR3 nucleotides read TGCGCCAGCAGCCAAGACCCAGGGCCTTTTCCCCTCCACTTT. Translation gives CASSQDPGPFPLHF.

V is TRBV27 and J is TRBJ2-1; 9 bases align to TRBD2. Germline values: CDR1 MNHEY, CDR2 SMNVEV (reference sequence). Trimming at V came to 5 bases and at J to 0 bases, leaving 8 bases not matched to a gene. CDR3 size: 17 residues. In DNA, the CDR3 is TGTGCCAGCAGTAAGACTAGCGGAGGGAGCTCCTACAATGAGCAGTTCTTC. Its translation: CASSKTSGGSSYNEQFF.

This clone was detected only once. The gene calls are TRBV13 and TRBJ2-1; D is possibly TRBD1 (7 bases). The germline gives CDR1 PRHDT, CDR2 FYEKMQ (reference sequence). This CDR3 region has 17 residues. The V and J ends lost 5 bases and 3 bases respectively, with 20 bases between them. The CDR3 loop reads CASSTPLHQGGYNEQFF. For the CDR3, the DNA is TGTGCCAGCAGCACCCCCCTCCACCAGGGGGGCTACAATGAGCAGTTCTTC.

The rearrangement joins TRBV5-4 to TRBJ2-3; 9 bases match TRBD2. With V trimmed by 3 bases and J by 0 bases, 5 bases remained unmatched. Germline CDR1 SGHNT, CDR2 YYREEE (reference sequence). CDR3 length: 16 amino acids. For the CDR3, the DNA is TGTGCCAGCAGCTCACTACTAGCGGGTAGCACAGATACGCAGTATTTT. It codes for CASSSLLAGSTDTQYF.

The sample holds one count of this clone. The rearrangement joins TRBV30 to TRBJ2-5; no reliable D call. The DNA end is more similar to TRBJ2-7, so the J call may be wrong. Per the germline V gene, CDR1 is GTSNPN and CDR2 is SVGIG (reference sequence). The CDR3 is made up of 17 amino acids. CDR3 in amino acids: CAWSRGLGSRSSYEQYF. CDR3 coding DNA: TGTGCCTGGAGTCGAGGCCTCGGGTCCCGGAGCTCCTACGAGCAGTACTTC.

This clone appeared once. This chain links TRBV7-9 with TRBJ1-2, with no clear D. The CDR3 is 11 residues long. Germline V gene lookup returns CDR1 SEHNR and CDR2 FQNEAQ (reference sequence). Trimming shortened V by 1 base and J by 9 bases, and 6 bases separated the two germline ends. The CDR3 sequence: CASSLGWSYTF. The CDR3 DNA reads TGTGCCAGCAGCTTAGGGTGGAGCTACACCTTC.

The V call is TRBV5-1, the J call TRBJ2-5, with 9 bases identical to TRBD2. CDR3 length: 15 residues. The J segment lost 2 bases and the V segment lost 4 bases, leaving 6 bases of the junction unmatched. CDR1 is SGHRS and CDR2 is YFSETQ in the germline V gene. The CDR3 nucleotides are TGCGCCAGCAGCCTCGGACTAGCGCTGCAAGAGACCCAGTACTTC. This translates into CASSLGLALQETQYF.

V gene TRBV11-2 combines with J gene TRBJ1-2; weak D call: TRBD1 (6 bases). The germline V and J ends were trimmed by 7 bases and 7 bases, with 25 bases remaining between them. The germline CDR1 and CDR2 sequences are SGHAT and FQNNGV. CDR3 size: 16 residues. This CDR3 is CASTDPGGRLVGGYTF. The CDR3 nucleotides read TGTGCCAGCACCGATCCCGGGGGGCGGCTAGTCGGTGGCTACACCTTC.

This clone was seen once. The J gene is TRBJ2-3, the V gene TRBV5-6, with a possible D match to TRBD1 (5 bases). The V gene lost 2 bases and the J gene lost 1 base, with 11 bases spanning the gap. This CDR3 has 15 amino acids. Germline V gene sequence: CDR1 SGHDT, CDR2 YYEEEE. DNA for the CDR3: TGTGCCAGCAGCTTTGGGGCAGACCGCACAGATACGCAGTATTTT. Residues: CASSFGADRTDTQYF.

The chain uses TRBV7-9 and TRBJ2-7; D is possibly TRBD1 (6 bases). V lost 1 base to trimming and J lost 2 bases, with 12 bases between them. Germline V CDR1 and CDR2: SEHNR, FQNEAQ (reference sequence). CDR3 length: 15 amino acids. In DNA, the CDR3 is TGTGCCAGCAGCTTAGACAGGGATGGCACCTACGAGCAGTACTTC. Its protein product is CASSLDRDGTYEQYF.

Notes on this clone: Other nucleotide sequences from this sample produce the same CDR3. CDR3 DNA sequence: TGTGCCAGCAGTGAGGGGACAGCGAACACTGAAGCTTTCTTT. Translation gives CASSEGTANTEAFF. V gene TRBV6-4 combines with J gene TRBJ1-1; TRBD1 matches at 7 bases. Germline lookup yields CDR1 MRHNA and CDR2 SNTAGT. The J segment lost 1 base and the V segment lost 3 bases, leaving 2 bases of the junction unmatched. The CDR3 has 14 amino acids.

CDR3 region: CASSLRWQGGRSNNEQFF. In DNA, the CDR3 is TGTGCCAGCAGTTTGCGTTGGCAGGGCGGGAGGTCGAACAATGAGCAGTTCTTC. V is TRBV28 and J is TRBJ2-1, with TRBD2 matching over 8 bases. In germline, CDR1 is MDHEN, CDR2 SYDVKM. The V segment lost 3 bases and the J segment 5 bases; nucleotides outside the gene matches: 15. This CDR3 is built from 18 residues.

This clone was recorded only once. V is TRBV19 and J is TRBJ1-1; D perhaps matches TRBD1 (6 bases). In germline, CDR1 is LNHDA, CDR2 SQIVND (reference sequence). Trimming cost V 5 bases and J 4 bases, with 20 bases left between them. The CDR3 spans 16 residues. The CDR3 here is CASSDPMRGASTEAFF. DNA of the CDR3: TGTGCCAGTAGTGACCCGATGCGGGGGGCTAGCACTGAAGCTTTCTTT.

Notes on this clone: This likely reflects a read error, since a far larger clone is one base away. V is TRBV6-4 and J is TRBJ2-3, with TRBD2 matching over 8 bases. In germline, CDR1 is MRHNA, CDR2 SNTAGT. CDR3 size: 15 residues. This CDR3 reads CAGSDSGRATDTQYF. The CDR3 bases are TGTGCCGGCAGTGACTCCGGGAGGGCCACAGATACGCAGTATTTT.

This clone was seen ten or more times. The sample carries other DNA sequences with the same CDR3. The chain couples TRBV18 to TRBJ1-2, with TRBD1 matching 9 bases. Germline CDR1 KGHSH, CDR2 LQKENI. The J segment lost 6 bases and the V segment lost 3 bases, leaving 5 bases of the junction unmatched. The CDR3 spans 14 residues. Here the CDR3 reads CASSPGTGGNGYTF. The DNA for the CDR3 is TGTGCCAGCTCACCGGGCACAGGGGGCAATGGCTACACCTTC.

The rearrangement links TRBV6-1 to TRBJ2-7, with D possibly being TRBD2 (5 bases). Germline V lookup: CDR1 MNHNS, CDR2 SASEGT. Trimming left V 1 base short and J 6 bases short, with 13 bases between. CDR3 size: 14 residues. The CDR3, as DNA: TGTGCCAGCAGTGAAGTAGGACTGTCTGGCGAGCAGTACTTC. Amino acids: CASSEVGLSGEQYF.

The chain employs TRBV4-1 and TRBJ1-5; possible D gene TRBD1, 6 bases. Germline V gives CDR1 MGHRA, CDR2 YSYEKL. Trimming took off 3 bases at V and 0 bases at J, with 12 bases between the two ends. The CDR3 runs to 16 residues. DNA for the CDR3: TGCGCCAGCAGCCAGACAGGTCCCTATAGCAATCAGCCCCAGCATTTT. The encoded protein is CASSQTGPYSNQPQHF.

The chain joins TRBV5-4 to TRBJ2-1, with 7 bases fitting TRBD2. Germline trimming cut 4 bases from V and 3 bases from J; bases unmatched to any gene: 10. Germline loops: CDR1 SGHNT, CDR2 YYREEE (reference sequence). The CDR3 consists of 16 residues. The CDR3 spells CASSLVGGTIYNEQFF. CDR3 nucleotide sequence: TGTGCCAGCAGCCTCGTCGGGGGGACTATCTACAATGAGCAGTTCTTC.

The CDR3 region has the DNA TGTGCCAGCAGTGAGGGACTAGAAACCTACGAGCAGTACTTC. Protein product: CASSEGLETYEQYF. The chain couples TRBV6-1 to TRBJ2-7; 8 bases line up with TRBD2. J lost 2 bases, V lost 3 bases, and 3 bases had no gene match. Germline CDR1 reads MNHNS; CDR2 reads SASEGT. The length of the CDR3 is 14 residues.

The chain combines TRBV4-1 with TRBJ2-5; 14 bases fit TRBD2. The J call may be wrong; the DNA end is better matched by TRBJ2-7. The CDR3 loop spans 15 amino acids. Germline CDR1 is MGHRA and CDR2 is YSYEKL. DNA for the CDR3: TGCGCCAGCAGCCAGGGACTAGCGGGAGCGTACGAGCAGTACTTC. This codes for CASSQGLAGAYEQYF.

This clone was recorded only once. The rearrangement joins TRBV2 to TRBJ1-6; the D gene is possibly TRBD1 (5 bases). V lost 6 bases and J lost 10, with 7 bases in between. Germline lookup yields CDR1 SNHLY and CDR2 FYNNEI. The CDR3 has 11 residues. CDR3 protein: CASRGESPLHF. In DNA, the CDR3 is TGTGCCAGCAGGGGGGAATCACCCCTCCACTTT.

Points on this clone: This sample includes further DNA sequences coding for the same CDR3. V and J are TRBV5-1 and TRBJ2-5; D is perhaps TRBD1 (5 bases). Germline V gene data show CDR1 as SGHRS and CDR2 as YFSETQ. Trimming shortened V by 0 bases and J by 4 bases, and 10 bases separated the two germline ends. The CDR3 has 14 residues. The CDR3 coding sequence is TGCGCCAGCAGCTTGGTGGGTCAGGGAGAGACCCAGTACTTC. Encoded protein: CASSLVGQGETQYF.